This TCR beta chain stems from a study of CD8 T cells in Susac syndrome. Study-wide points: Susac-specific public clones found in total CD8+ repertoires numbered 15 to 20, and those in CD8+ TEMRA repertoires numbered a few.

CDR1 and CDR2 from the germline V gene are PRHDT and FYEKMQ (reference sequence). The trim removed 4 bases at V and 3 bases at J, leaving 3 bases unmatched. This CDR3 contains 15 residues. Comment on this clonotype: Its antigen is still unknown.

Random hexamers were used to reverse transcribe the RNA input (about 0.45 to 1 ug). Across 54 Vbeta and 13 Jbeta, TCR beta CDR3 was amplified with immunoSEQ multiplex PCR. TCRdb fed the immunoSEQ multiplex PCR reads into MiXCR, producing one record per CDR3 protein. Of about 120,000 distinct CDR3 sequences in the sample, about 95% are singletons; the top ten hold about 0.3%. CD8+ and CD4+ T cells from blood underwent TCR beta sequencing, which was carried out in a high-throughput format. Bulk CD8+ and CD4+ cells came from magnetic negative isolation; CD8+ TEMRA by FACS. The sequence came from a human donor with Susac syndrome. The sample consisted of CD8+ T cells from PBMCs. The gene calls are TRBV13 and TRBJ2-5; 12 bases fit TRBD2. CDR3 protein: CASSSLAGGKETQYF. CDR3 coding DNA: TGTGCCAGCAGCTCCCTAGCGGGGGGGAAAGAGACCCAGTACTTC.